Listed below are T cell receptor beta chains from one sample, sequenced in a study of identical twins. In TCRdb, the 5' RACE reads were re-called with MiXCR into one record per CDR3 protein. This table holds about 340,000 distinct CDR3 sequences, about 10% found once. Source material: naive T cells sorted from blood. Receptor source: a woman in her 50s in good health. The CDR3 runs from the conserved cysteine through the conserved F or W. The order of the fields is J gene, V gene, D gene, clone size, CDR3 protein, CDR3 DNA. The D gene is left open where the match is weak. Rows may omit the clone size; those that give it use once, few, many or a size class.

J gene: TRBJ2-6
V gene: TRBV11-2
D gene: .
clone size: .
CDR3 protein: CASSSGAKPSGANVLTF
CDR3 DNA: TGTGCCAGCAGTTCTGGAGCGAAACCCTCTGGGGCCAACGTCCTGACTTTC

J gene: TRBJ2-1
V gene: TRBV5-6
D gene: .
clone size: .
CDR3 protein: CASSPQGRGDEQFF
CDR3 DNA: TGTGCCAGCAGCCCCCAGGGGCGAGGGGATGAGCAGTTCTTC

J gene: TRBJ2-3
V gene: TRBV7-9
D gene: .
clone size: .
CDR3 protein: CASSTMADTQYF
CDR3 DNA: TGTGCCAGCAGTACGATGGCAGATACGCAGTATTTT

J gene: TRBJ2-5
V gene: TRBV7-8
D gene: .
clone size: many
CDR3 protein: CASSLRGGNQETQYF
CDR3 DNA: TGTGCCAGCAGCCTAAGAGGGGGGAACCAAGAGACCCAGTACTTC

J gene: TRBJ2-3
V gene: TRBV29-1
D gene: TRBD2
clone size: few
CDR3 protein: CSVEGAPPSGSTDTQYF
CDR3 DNA: TGCAGCGTTGAAGGGGCCCCGCCTAGCGGGAGTACAGATACGCAGTATTTT

J gene: TRBJ2-1
V gene: TRBV20-1
D gene: TRBD2
clone size: few
CDR3 protein: CSAREKGSGGKPGLALNEQFF
CDR3 DNA: TGCAGTGCCCGGGAGAAGGGTAGCGGGGGCAAACCGGGACTAGCCCTCAATGAGCAGTTCTTC

J gene: TRBJ2-2
V gene: TRBV3-1
D gene: .
clone size: few
CDR3 protein: CASSAHYGGELFF
CDR3 DNA: TGTGCCAGCAGCGCCCACTACGGGGGGGAGCTGTTTTTT

J gene: TRBJ2-7
V gene: TRBV4-2
D gene: .
clone size: .
CDR3 protein: CASSQGGRGVLSYEQYF
CDR3 DNA: TGTGCCAGCAGCCAAGGCGGAAGGGGGGTTTTATCATACGAGCAGTACTTC

J gene: TRBJ2-6
V gene: TRBV5-1
D gene: TRBD2
clone size: .
CDR3 protein: CASSLAPSASGRKSSGANVLTF
CDR3 DNA: TGCGCCAGCAGCTTAGCCCCCAGCGCTAGCGGGAGAAAAAGCTCTGGGGCCAACGTCCTGACTTTC

J gene: TRBJ1-4
V gene: TRBV6-2/TRBV6-3
D gene: TRBD1
clone size: .
CDR3 protein: CASSKPGQPGKLFF
CDR3 DNA: TGTGCCAGCAGCAAACCGGGACAGCCAGGAAAACTGTTTTTT

J gene: TRBJ1-3
V gene: TRBV12-3/TRBV12-4
D gene: .
clone size: .
CDR3 protein: CASSRDIGLGNTIYF
CDR3 DNA: TGTGCCAGCAGTCGTGACATTGGGTTGGGAAACACCATATATTTT

J gene: TRBJ2-1
V gene: TRBV4-1
D gene: .
clone size: .
CDR3 protein: CASSQVTPEAAWANNEQFF
CDR3 DNA: TGCGCCAGCAGCCAAGTGACACCCGAGGCCGCATGGGCTAACAATGAGCAGTTCTTC

J gene: TRBJ2-3
V gene: TRBV12-3/TRBV12-4
D gene: .
clone size: many
CDR3 protein: CASSGGVADTQYF
CDR3 DNA: TGTGCCAGCAGTGGAGGAGTGGCAGATACGCAGTATTTT

J gene: TRBJ2-1
V gene: TRBV6-5
D gene: TRBD2
clone size: .
CDR3 protein: CASSYLPAGAANEQFF
CDR3 DNA: TGTGCCAGCAGTTATCTCCCTGCGGGAGCGGCCAATGAGCAGTTCTTC

J gene: TRBJ2-3
V gene: TRBV5-1
D gene: .
clone size: few
CDR3 protein: CASSDKRITSTDTQYF
CDR3 DNA: TGCGCCAGCAGCGACAAGCGGATCACTAGCACAGATACGCAGTATTTT

J gene: TRBJ2-2
V gene: TRBV29-1
D gene: TRBD2
clone size: .
CDR3 protein: CSVQAAGGAGELFF
CDR3 DNA: TGCAGCGTACAAGCAGCGGGAGGGGCCGGGGAGCTGTTTTTT

J gene: TRBJ2-7
V gene: TRBV3-1
D gene: TRBD1
clone size: few
CDR3 protein: CASSTRGQPSSEQYF
CDR3 DNA: TGTGCCAGCAGTACCCGGGGACAGCCTTCATCCGAGCAGTACTTC

J gene: TRBJ1-2
V gene: TRBV7-6
D gene: .
clone size: many
CDR3 protein: CASSPRGIRGPFGYGYTF
CDR3 DNA: TGTGCCAGCAGCCCCCGAGGGATAAGGGGCCCTTTCGGGTATGGCTACACCTTC

J gene: TRBJ1-5
V gene: TRBV18
D gene: TRBD1
clone size: few
CDR3 protein: CASSPLGQGAQPQHF
CDR3 DNA: TGTGCCAGCTCACCACTCGGACAGGGGGCCCAGCCCCAGCATTTT

J gene: TRBJ2-5
V gene: TRBV7-9
D gene: TRBD2
clone size: .
CDR3 protein: CASIRTSGRFRETQYF
CDR3 DNA: TGTGCCAGCATCCGGACTAGCGGGAGGTTCAGAGAGACCCAGTACTTC

J gene: TRBJ2-7
V gene: TRBV7-9
D gene: .
clone size: .
CDR3 protein: CASSLANRDPQYF
CDR3 DNA: TGTGCCAGCAGCTTAGCAAACCGGGATCCGCAGTACTTC

J gene: TRBJ2-5
V gene: TRBV10-2
D gene: TRBD2
clone size: few
CDR3 protein: CASSSLLAGRETQYF
CDR3 DNA: TGCGCCAGCAGTTCGTTACTAGCGGGAAGGGAGACCCAGTACTTC

J gene: TRBJ2-2
V gene: TRBV6-2/TRBV6-3
D gene: .
clone size: many
CDR3 protein: CASNPGRQLSPGELFF
CDR3 DNA: TGTGCCAGCAACCCAGGGAGGCAACTTAGCCCCGGGGAGCTGTTTTTT

J gene: TRBJ2-7
V gene: TRBV27
D gene: TRBD2
clone size: few
CDR3 protein: CASSSLTSGKTYEQYF
CDR3 DNA: TGTGCCAGCAGTTCATTGACTAGCGGGAAGACCTACGAGCAGTACTTC

J gene: TRBJ2-7
V gene: TRBV12-3/TRBV12-4
D gene: .
clone size: many
CDR3 protein: CASSPTGREQYF
CDR3 DNA: TGTGCCAGCAGTCCTACAGGGCGCGAGCAGTACTTC

J gene: TRBJ2-5
V gene: TRBV20-1
D gene: .
clone size: few
CDR3 protein: CSARVHEETQYF
CDR3 DNA: TGCAGTGCTAGAGTTCATGAAGAGACCCAGTACTTC

J gene: TRBJ2-3
V gene: TRBV20-1
D gene: TRBD2
clone size: .
CDR3 protein: CSAQLLAGGTSTDTQYF
CDR3 DNA: TGCAGTGCTCAGTTACTAGCGGGAGGGACTAGCACAGATACGCAGTATTTT

J gene: TRBJ1-1
V gene: TRBV12-3/TRBV12-4
D gene: .
clone size: few
CDR3 protein: CASRHRSEAFF
CDR3 DNA: TGTGCCAGCAGGCATAGGTCTGAAGCTTTCTTT

J gene: TRBJ1-3
V gene: TRBV12-3/TRBV12-4
D gene: .
clone size: many
CDR3 protein: CASRPGPTHSGNTIYF
CDR3 DNA: TGTGCCAGCAGGCCAGGGCCGACGCACTCTGGAAACACCATATATTTT

J gene: TRBJ2-1
V gene: TRBV4-2
D gene: .
clone size: .
CDR3 protein: CASSQEGIWGPEYHEQFF
CDR3 DNA: TGTGCCAGCAGCCAAGAGGGGATCTGGGGGCCTGAATACCATGAGCAGTTCTTC

J gene: TRBJ2-7
V gene: TRBV20-1
D gene: .
clone size: few
CDR3 protein: CSARSSDNLGEQYF
CDR3 DNA: TGCAGTGCTAGGTCATCTGATAATCTGGGCGAGCAGTACTTC

J gene: TRBJ1-1
V gene: TRBV29-1
D gene: .
clone size: many
CDR3 protein: CSVSGDRATFF
CDR3 DNA: TGCAGCGTTTCAGGGGACCGGGCAACTTTCTTT